The T cell receptor (beta chain) described here comes from a study of shared clonotypes between healthy human individuals. An assay was performed, and its level was deep. In the study's own analysis: Filtering was not the same, since immunoSEQ gave junction-only sequences without quality scores. This table comes from immunoSEQ multiplex PCR, and its TCRdb copy is limited to in-frame clones, with some not included. V and J calls and clone size are those listed in that table; D and trimming were worked out from the DNA. The sample has 2 million to 3 million clones, under 95% seen once; the top ten hold more than 0.35%. V shed 1 base and J shed 5 bases, with 11 bases lying between them. This CDR3 spans 14 amino acids. Germline V CDR1 and CDR2: SEHNR, FQNEAQ (reference sequence). A note on this clone: Its antigen is still unknown. Distinct nucleotide sequences in the sample also encode this CDR3.

Regarding the study as a whole: Compared with memory subsets, naive subsets generally had larger estimated richness. Limited genetic and exposure-history diversity came from having few donors.

Sequenced: naive CD4+ T cells from PBMCs. Sample subset: CD45RA+ positively selected. The V and J genes are TRBV7-9 and TRBJ2-5, with D perhaps matching TRBD2 (5 bases). This receptor was taken from a young man in good health. Some clones in this sample may be carry-over from other donors' samples. The CDR3 reads CASSLGGRGETQYF. The CDR3 DNA is TGTGCCAGCAGCTTAGGAGGTCGCGGGGAGACCCAGTACTTC.